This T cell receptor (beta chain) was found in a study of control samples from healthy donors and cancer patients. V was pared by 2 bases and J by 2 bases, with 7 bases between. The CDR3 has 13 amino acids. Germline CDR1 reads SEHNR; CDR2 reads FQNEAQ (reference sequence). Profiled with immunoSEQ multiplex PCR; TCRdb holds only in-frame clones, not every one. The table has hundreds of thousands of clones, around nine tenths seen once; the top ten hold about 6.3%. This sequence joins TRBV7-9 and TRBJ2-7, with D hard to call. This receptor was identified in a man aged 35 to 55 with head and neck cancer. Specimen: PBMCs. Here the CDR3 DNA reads TGTGCCAGCAGCTTACAGTCCCCCTACGAGCAGTACTTC. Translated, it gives CASSLQSPYEQYF.